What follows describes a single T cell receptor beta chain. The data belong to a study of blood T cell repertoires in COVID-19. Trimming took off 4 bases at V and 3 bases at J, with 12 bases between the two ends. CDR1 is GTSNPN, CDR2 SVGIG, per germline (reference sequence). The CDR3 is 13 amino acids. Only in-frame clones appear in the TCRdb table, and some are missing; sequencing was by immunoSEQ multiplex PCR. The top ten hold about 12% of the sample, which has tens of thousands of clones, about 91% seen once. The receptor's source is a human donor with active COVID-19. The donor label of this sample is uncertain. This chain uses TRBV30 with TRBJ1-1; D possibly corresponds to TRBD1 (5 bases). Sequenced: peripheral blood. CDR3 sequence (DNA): TGTGCCTGGATAAGGTGGGGGGACACTGAAGCTTTCTTT. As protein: CAWIRWGDTEAFF.